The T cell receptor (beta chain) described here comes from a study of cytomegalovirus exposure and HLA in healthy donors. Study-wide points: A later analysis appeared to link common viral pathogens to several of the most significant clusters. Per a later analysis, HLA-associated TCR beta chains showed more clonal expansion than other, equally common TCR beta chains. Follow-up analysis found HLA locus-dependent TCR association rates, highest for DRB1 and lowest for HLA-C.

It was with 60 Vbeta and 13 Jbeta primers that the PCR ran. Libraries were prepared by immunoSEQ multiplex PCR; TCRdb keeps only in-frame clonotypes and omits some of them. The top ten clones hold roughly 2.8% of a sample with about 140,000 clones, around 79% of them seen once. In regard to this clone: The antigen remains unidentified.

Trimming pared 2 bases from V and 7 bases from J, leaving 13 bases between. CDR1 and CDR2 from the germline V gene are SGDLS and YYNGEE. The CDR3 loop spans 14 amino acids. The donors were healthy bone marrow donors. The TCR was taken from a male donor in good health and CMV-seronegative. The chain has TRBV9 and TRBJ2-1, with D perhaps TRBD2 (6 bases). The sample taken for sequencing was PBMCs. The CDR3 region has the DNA TGTGCCAGCAGCGTGGGGGGACTCGGGAATGAGCAGTTCTTC. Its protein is CASSVGGLGNEQFF. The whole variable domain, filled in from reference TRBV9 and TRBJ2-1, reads DSGVTQTPKHLITATGQRVTLRCSPRSGDLSVYWYQQSLDQGLQFLIQYYNGEERAKGNILERFSAQQFPDLHSELNLSSLELGDSALYFCASSVGGLGNEQFFGPGTRLTVL.